Sequencing of this T cell receptor beta chain was carried out in a study of T cells in Graves' hyperthyroidism and ophthalmopathy. Study results and limitations: A model of 13 V-J pairs discriminated ophthalmopathy from stable hyperthyroidism.

Ten or more counts support this clonotype. Its target is not known. The germline CDR1 and CDR2 sequences are SGHTS and YDEGEE. Trimming took 4 bases from V and 5 from J, leaving 22 bases between them. CDR3 length equals 17 residues. The investigators amplified TCR beta CDR3 regions from RNA transcripts. First-round RT-PCR of the TCR CDR3 relied on the HTBI primer set. TCRdb re-derived calls from the multiplex PCR reads in MiXCR, one entry per CDR3 protein. The sample has around 600,000 distinct CDR3 sequences, approximately 15% seen once. Thyroid ultrasound, orbital computed tomography, clinical symptoms, and serum thyroxine and TRAb underpinned diagnoses.

This sequence was found in a middle-aged woman with Graves' ophthalmopathy. Sequencing input: blood. This chain uses TRBV5-8 with TRBJ2-1; D tentatively fits TRBD1 or TRBD2 (5 bases each). In DNA, the CDR3 is TGTGCCAGCAGCCTGTACCCCGGGACGTTAAATAACAATGAGCAGTTCTTC. As protein: CASSLYPGTLNNNEQFF.